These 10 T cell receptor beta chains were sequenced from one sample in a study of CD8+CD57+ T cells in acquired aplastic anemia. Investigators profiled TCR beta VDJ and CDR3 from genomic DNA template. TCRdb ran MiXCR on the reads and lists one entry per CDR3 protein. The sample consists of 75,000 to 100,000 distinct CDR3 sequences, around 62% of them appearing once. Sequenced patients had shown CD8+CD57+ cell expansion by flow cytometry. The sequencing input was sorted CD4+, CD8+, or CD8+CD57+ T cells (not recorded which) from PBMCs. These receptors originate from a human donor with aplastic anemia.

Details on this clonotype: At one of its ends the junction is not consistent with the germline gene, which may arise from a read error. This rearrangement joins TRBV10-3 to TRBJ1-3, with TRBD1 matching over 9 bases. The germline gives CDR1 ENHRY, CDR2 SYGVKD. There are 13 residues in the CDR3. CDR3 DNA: TGTGCCATCAGGGGGACAGGGAAGAACACCGTATATTTT. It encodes CAIRGTGKNTVYF.

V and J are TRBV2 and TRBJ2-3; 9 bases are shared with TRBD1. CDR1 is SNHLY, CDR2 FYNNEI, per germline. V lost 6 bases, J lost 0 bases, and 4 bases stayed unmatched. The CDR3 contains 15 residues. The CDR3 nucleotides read TGTGCCAGCAGCCACAGGGGGCAAAGCACAGATACGCAGTATTTT. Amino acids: CASSHRGQSTDTQYF.

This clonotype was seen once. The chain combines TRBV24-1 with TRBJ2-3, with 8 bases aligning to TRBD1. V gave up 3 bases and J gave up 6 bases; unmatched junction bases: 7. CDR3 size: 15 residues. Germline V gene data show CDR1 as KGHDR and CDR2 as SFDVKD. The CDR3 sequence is CATSDEQGEDDTQYF. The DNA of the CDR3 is TGTGCCACCAGTGATGAACAGGGGGAGGACGATACGCAGTATTTT.

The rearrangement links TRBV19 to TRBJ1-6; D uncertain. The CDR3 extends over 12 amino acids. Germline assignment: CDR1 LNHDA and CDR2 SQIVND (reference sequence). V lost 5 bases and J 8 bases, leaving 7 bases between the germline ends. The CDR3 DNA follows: TGTGCCAGTAGTGACCCGTATTCACCCCTCCACTTT. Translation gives CASSDPYSPLHF.

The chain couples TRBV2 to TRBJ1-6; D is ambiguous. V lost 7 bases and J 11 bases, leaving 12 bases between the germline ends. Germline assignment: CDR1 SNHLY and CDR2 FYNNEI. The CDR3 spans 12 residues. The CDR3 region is CASMGPNPPLHF. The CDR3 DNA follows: TGTGCCAGCATGGGCCCCAATCCACCCCTCCACTTT.

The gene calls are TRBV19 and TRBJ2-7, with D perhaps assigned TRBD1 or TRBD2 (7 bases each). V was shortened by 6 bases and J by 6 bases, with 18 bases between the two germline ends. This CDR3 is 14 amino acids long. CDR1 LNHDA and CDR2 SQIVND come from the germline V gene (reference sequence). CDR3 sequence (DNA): TGTGCCAGTAGACGACAGGGCCAGCGGGGCGAGCAGTACTTC. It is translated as CASRRQGQRGEQYF.

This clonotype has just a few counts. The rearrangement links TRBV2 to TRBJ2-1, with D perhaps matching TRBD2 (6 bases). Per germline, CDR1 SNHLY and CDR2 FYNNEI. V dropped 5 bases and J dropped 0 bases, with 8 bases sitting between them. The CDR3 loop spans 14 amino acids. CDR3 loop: CASSPGSSYNEQFF. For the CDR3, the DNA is TGTGCCAGCAGTCCCGGGAGCTCCTACAATGAGCAGTTCTTC. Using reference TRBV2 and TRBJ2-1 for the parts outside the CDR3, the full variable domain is EPEVTQTPSHQVTQMGQEVILRCVPISNHLYFYWYRQILGQKVEFLVSFYNNEISEKSEIFDDQFSVERPDGSNFTLKIRSTKLEDSAMYFCASSPGSSYNEQFFGPGTRLTVL.

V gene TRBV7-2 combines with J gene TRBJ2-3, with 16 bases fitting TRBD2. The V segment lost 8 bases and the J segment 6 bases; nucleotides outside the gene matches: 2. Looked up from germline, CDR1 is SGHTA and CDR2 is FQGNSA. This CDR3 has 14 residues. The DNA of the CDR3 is TGTGCCAGCCCGGGACTAGCGGGGGGGGATACGCAGTATTTT. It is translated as CASPGLAGGDTQYF.

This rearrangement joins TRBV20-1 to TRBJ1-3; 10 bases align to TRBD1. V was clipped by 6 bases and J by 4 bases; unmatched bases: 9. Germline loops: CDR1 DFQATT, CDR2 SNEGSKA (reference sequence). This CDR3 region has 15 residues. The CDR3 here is CSANDRGPSGNTIYF. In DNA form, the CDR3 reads TGCAGTGCGAACGACAGGGGGCCGTCAGGAAACACCATATATTTT.

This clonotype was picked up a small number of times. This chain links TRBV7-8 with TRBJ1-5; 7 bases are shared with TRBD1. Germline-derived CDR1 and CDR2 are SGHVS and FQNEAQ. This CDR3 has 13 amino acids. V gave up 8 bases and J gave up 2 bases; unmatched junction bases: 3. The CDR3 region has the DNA TGTGCCAGCTCAGGGGGAGGCAATCAGCCCCAGCATTTT. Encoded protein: CASSGGGNQPQHF.